This T cell receptor beta chain was retrieved from a study of blood T cell repertoires in COVID-19. Study context: Material from acute and convalescent COVID-19 was sourced from the United States, Italy and Spain. In each case, the material was cDNA or gDNA derived from T cells, B-cell-depleted T cells, or PBMCs.

V was pared by 3 bases and J by 7 bases, with 13 bases of the junction left unmatched. This CDR3 comprises 16 residues. Looked up from germline, CDR1 is LGHDT and CDR2 is YNNKEL (reference sequence). Original handling: Nucleated cell counts were estimated from reference gene primer amplification. Data came from immunoSEQ multiplex PCR; TCRdb stores just in-frame clones and leaves some out. For V, J and clone size, that table is used; D and trimming come from the DNA. This sample has approximately 210,000 clones, with around nine tenths found just once. The clonotype comes from a woman aged 40 to 50 who had recovered from COVID-19. This chain uses TRBV3-1 (or the pseudogene TRBV3-2) with TRBJ1-2; the match to TRBD1 covers 8 bases. The material sequenced was peripheral blood. CDR3 sequence (DNA): TGTGCCAGCAGCCACCACGAGACAGGGGCCTTGAGTGGCTACACCTTC. It yields the protein CASSHHETGALSGYTF.